This passage covers 26 T cell receptor beta chains from one sample sequenced in a study of Graves' ophthalmopathy and Graves' hyperthyroidism. For repertoire sequencing, the TCR beta CDR3 regions were amplified from RNA transcripts. Second-round multiplex PCR followed a first-round RT-PCR using HTBI primers. TCRdb reanalysed the multiplex PCR reads using MiXCR and keeps one entry per CDR3 protein. The sample holds about 380,000 distinct CDR3 sequences, 15% seen once. Material: peripheral blood. Receptors originate from a woman younger than 30 with stable Graves' hyperthyroidism.

This clonotype was detected once. Here the CDR3 reads CASSLCSGGSEQYF. The CDR3 DNA sequence: TGCGCCAGCAGCTTGTGCTCAGGCGGTTCCGAGCAGTACTTC. The chain carries TRBV5-1 and TRBJ2-7; D not resolved. The CDR3 runs to 14 residues. CDR1 and CDR2 (germline): SGHRS, YFSETQ. Trimming left V 1 base short and J 6 bases short, with 14 bases between.

In its sample, this clonotype was seen many times. The rearrangement links TRBV20-1 to TRBJ1-5; D ambiguous. Per germline, CDR1 DFQATT and CDR2 SNEGSKA (reference sequence). This CDR3 comprises 15 residues. V lost 1 base, J lost 2 bases, and 12 bases lay in between. The CDR3 sequence: CSARVSGFGNQPQHF. DNA for the CDR3: TGCAGTGCTAGAGTCTCGGGATTTGGCAATCAGCCCCAGCATTTT.

At least ten counts were recorded for this clonotype. The V call is TRBV15, the J call TRBJ2-7; 7 nucleotides match TRBD1. Germline V gives CDR1 LNHNV, CDR2 YYDKDF (reference sequence). V shed 7 bases and J 1 base; nucleotides not matched to a gene: 7. This CDR3 is 14 amino acids long. The CDR3 is CATKGTAYSYEQYF. The CDR3 DNA follows: TGTGCCACCAAGGGGACAGCTTATTCCTACGAGCAGTACTTC.

V usage is TRBV5-4 and J usage is TRBJ1-1; 9 bases match TRBD1. V shed 4 bases and J 4 bases; nucleotides not matched to a gene: 8. Per germline, CDR1 SGHNT and CDR2 YYREEE (reference sequence). This CDR3 comprises 15 residues. The CDR3 DNA follows: TGTGCCAGCAGCCTGGGACAGGGCATAGGCACTGAAGCTTTCTTT. Amino acids: CASSLGQGIGTEAFF.

This clonotype showed up many times. This chain connects TRBV2 to TRBJ2-5; possibly TRBD2 for D (6 bases). CDR3 length equals 15 residues. V dropped 6 bases and J dropped 4 bases, with 18 bases sitting between them. Germline values: CDR1 SNHLY, CDR2 FYNNEI. For the CDR3, the DNA is TGTGCCAGCAGACCAGGGACTTCCCGAATAGAGACCCAGTACTTC. Translated, it gives CASRPGTSRIETQYF.

The rearrangement joins TRBV19 to TRBJ1-5; D uncertain. The CDR3 spans 14 residues. With 10 bases removed from V and 0 bases from J, the gap between germline ends came to 13 bases. Per the germline V gene, CDR1 is LNHDA and CDR2 is SQIVND (reference sequence). The DNA of the CDR3 is TGTGCCATCGGAGGGCAGACTAGCAATCAGCCCCAGCATTTT. It is translated as CAIGGQTSNQPQHF.

There are many counts of this clonotype. CDR3 region: CATSDPGTGIYGYTF. As DNA, the CDR3 is TGTGCCACCAGTGATCCAGGGACAGGGATCTATGGCTACACCTTC. V and J are TRBV24-1 and TRBJ1-2; 9 positions agree with TRBD1. The trim removed 3 bases at V and 4 bases at J, leaving 5 bases unmatched. There are 15 residues in the CDR3. CDR1 and CDR2 from the germline V gene are KGHDR and SFDVKD.

There are many counts of this clonotype. The chain combines TRBV24-1 with TRBJ2-7; D ambiguous. CDR1 is KGHDR and CDR2 is SFDVKD in the germline V gene. The CDR3 has 11 amino acids. The V and J ends lost 1 base and 9 bases respectively, with 6 bases between them. This CDR3 reads CATSDFWGQYF. For the CDR3, the DNA is TGTGCCACCAGTGATTTTTGGGGGCAGTACTTC.

Ten or more counts support this clonotype. The V gene is TRBV5-1, the J gene TRBJ1-1, with D perhaps TRBD1 (6 bases). CDR1 and CDR2 from the germline V gene are SGHRS and YFSETQ. Trimming pared 2 bases from V and 2 bases from J, leaving 13 bases between. The CDR3 runs 15 residues. CDR3 DNA: TGCGCCAGCAGCTTACCACAGGGTTCCAACACTGAAGCTTTCTTT. It is translated as CASSLPQGSNTEAFF.

To note about this clonotype: An end of the junction does not agree with germline; a read error may underlie this. V is TRBV12-3 or TRBV12-4 and J is TRBJ1-5; D uncertain. This CDR3 is built from 12 residues. In DNA, the CDR3 is TGTACCAGCTGCCGGAAGGGTCAGCCCCAGCATTTT. Protein: CTSCRKGQPQHF.

In this sample, this clonotype turned up many times. The chain is built from TRBV20-1 and TRBJ2-7; no clear D. There are 11 residues in the CDR3. The germline gives CDR1 DFQATT, CDR2 SNEGSKA (reference sequence). Trimming left V 3 bases short and J 5 bases short, with 8 bases between. CDR3 sequence (DNA): TGCAGTGCTAGGCTATCCAACGAGCAGTACTTC. It encodes CSARLSNEQYF.

This clonotype occurred a few times. CDR3 sequence reads: CASRSPGGGYEQYF. The CDR3 nucleotides are TGTGCCAGCAGATCCCCAGGGGGCGGCTACGAGCAGTACTTC. This sequence joins TRBV11-2 and TRBJ2-7; 8 bases are a match to TRBD1. CDR1 and CDR2 from the germline V gene are SGHAT and FQNNGV. V was pared by 6 bases and J by 3 bases, with 7 bases of the junction left unmatched. The CDR3 consists of 14 residues.

This clonotype was picked up many times. V gene TRBV6-1 combines with J gene TRBJ1-1; D may be TRBD1 (6 bases). Germline CDR1 is MNHNS and CDR2 is SASEGT. Trimming took 5 bases from V and 4 from J, leaving 17 bases between them. The CDR3 totals 15 residues. CDR3 in DNA: TGTGCCAGCAGTCCCGGACAGTCGGGCTCCACTGAAGCTTTCTTT. Encoded protein: CASSPGQSGSTEAFF.

This clonotype was recorded at least ten times. The chain combines TRBV29-1 with TRBJ2-7, with D uncertain. V lost 0 bases, J lost 4 bases, and 7 bases lay in between. The CDR3 length is 12 residues. Germline-derived CDR1 and CDR2 are SQVTM and ANQGSEA. The CDR3 reads CSVEDRQYEQYF. In DNA form, the CDR3 reads TGCAGCGTTGAAGATCGGCAATACGAGCAGTACTTC.

This sequence joins TRBV18 and TRBJ2-5; 7 bases are shared with TRBD1. Germline lookup yields CDR1 KGHSH and CDR2 LQKENI. This CDR3 region has 16 residues. The J segment lost 3 bases and the V segment lost 1 base, leaving 8 bases of the junction unmatched. CDR3 amino acids: CASSPQPQGVEETQYF. The CDR3 DNA reads TGTGCCAGCTCACCACAACCCCAGGGGGTGGAAGAGACCCAGTACTTC.

This clonotype came up many times. V gene TRBV6-1 combines with J gene TRBJ1-1; D gene uncertain. CDR3 length: 14 amino acids. V gave up 7 bases and J gave up 0 bases, with 12 bases separating them. The germline V gene has CDR1 MNHNS and CDR2 SASEGT. The CDR3 here is CASTVEDVNTEAFF. CDR3 DNA: TGTGCCAGCACGGTGGAGGACGTGAACACTGAAGCTTTCTTT.

This clonotype occurred many times. The chain carries TRBV6-2 or TRBV6-3 and TRBJ1-5; 8 positions match TRBD1. The length of the CDR3 is 15 residues. V shed 1 base and J 2 bases; nucleotides not matched to a gene: 1. CDR1 MNHEY and CDR2 SVGEGT come from the germline V gene. CDR3 region: CASSYYRGGNQPQHF. CDR3 in DNA: TGTGCCAGCAGTTACTACAGGGGGGGCAATCAGCCCCAGCATTTT.

This clonotype was recorded many times. The V gene is TRBV6-1, the J gene TRBJ2-4; maybe TRBD1 (5 bases). V was shortened by 4 bases and J by 9 bases, with 16 bases between the two germline ends. The germline CDR1 and CDR2 sequences are MNHNS and SASEGT. The CDR3 sequence is 14 residues long. In DNA, the CDR3 is TGTGCCAGCAGTGTCCAGGGCCAGACGGGCATTCAGTACTTC. Translating it yields CASSVQGQTGIQYF.

This clonotype showed up many times. The chain recombines TRBV6-5 with TRBJ1-1; 7 bases line up with TRBD1. Germline V gene sequence: CDR1 MNHEY, CDR2 SVGAGI. After removal of 5 bases from V and 8 bases from J, the junction contained 11 bases not matched to a gene. The length of the CDR3 is 14 residues. CDR3 protein: CASSPTGRSLEAFF. In DNA, the CDR3 is TGTGCCAGCAGTCCGACAGGGAGGTCCCTAGAAGCTTTCTTT.

This clonotype showed up many times. The chain combines TRBV12-3 or TRBV12-4 with TRBJ1-1, with D unclear. V was shortened by 6 bases and J by 3 bases, with 17 bases between the two germline ends. This CDR3 is built from 15 residues. CDR3 protein: CASSGLGRTYTEAFF. CDR3 nucleotides: TGTGCCAGCAGCGGTCTCGGACGGACTTACACTGAAGCTTTCTTT.

This clonotype has at least ten counts. This chain uses TRBV27 with TRBJ1-3, with D possibly TRBD1 on 5 matching bases. Germline CDR1 MNHEY, CDR2 SMNVEV (reference sequence). The CDR3 covers 14 residues. With 6 bases removed from V and 0 bases from J, the gap between germline ends came to 9 bases. CDR3 amino acids: CASRRRGSGNTIYF. For the CDR3, the DNA is TGTGCCAGCAGACGGAGGGGCTCTGGAAACACCATATATTTT.

The table lists this clonotype with a few counts. The gene calls are TRBV28 and TRBJ2-7; 8 bases are a match to TRBD1. Germline loops: CDR1 MDHEN, CDR2 SYDVKM. There are 14 residues in the CDR3. Trimming cost V 8 bases and J 3 bases; bases outside gene matches: 9. The chain's CDR3 is CASGDRGEHYEQYF. DNA for the CDR3: TGTGCCAGCGGAGACAGGGGCGAACACTACGAGCAGTACTTC.

This clonotype was detected many times. V and J are TRBV10-3 and TRBJ1-2; 7 bases are shared with TRBD1. This CDR3 has 14 residues. Germline V gene lookup returns CDR1 ENHRY and CDR2 SYGVKD. Trimming at V came to 10 bases and at J to 6 bases, leaving 14 bases not matched to a gene. CDR3 sequence (DNA): TGTGCCACAGGGGGAGTGGGCACCCCTCATGGCTACACCTTC. Translating gives CATGGVGTPHGYTF.

The chain combines TRBV12-3 or TRBV12-4 with TRBJ2-7; 8 bases are shared with TRBD1. This CDR3 contains 16 residues. Trimming removed 5 bases from V and 1 base from J; junction bases left unmatched: 10. The CDR3 bases are TGTGCCAGCAGTCAAGGACAGGGACGAGCTTCCTACGAGCAGTACTTC. Its translation: CASSQGQGRASYEQYF.

This clonotype was seen at least ten times. The J gene is TRBJ1-5, the V gene TRBV20-1, with D tentatively TRBD1 (6 bases). Trimming left V 1 base short and J 4 bases short, with 14 bases between. Germline CDR1 reads DFQATT; CDR2 reads SNEGSKA (reference sequence). This CDR3 is built from 15 residues. The CDR3 region is CSARGGRSWNQPQHF. The CDR3 region has the DNA TGCAGTGCTAGAGGGGGGCGGAGCTGGAATCAGCCCCAGCATTTT.

This clonotype was seen many times. The chain recombines TRBV10-3 with TRBJ1-2; a weak D match, TRBD1 (6 bases). Germline V gene sequence: CDR1 ENHRY, CDR2 SYGVKD. Trimming took 6 bases from V and 4 from J, leaving 9 bases between them. This CDR3 is 12 amino acids long. The CDR3 coding sequence is TGTGCCATCAGGGGACACCTCTATGGCTACACCTTC. Translated: CAIRGHLYGYTF.